The rows below give T cell receptor beta chains drawn from one sample of a study of cytomegalovirus exposure and HLA in healthy donors. The assay was immunoSEQ multiplex PCR, and TCRdb's table has in-frame clones only and misses some. The sample yields 200,000 to 250,000 clones, around 80% seen once. The sequencing input was PBMCs. The receptor set was obtained from a boy younger than 18 in good health and CMV-seronegative. The CDR3 runs from the conserved cysteine through the conserved F or W. Size tells how often a clone was seen (once, few, many) or the class of an expanded clone, and some rows leave it out.

J: TRBJ2-1; V: TRBV7-9; size: once; CDR3: CASSPLGGQSYNEQFF
J: TRBJ1-1; V: TRBV19; size: -; CDR3: CASSGPWVGTEAFF
J: TRBJ1-4; V: TRBV5-4; size: once; CDR3: CASSSGTNEKLFF
J: TRBJ1-1; V: TRBV5-4; size: -; CDR3: CASSLASGTGGNTEAFF
J: -; V: TRBV7-9; size: -; CDR3: CASSFLYEQYF
J: TRBJ2-7; V: TRBV27; size: -; CDR3: CASRQAAHEQYF
J: TRBJ2-2; V: TRBV11-3; size: -; CDR3: CASSFRAAPSSTGELFF
J: TRBJ1-5; V: TRBV2; size: -; CDR3: CASNRIRGGENQPQHF
J: TRBJ2-3; V: TRBV7-8; size: -; CDR3: CASSHPGAGGLSTDTQYF
J: TRBJ1-3; V: TRBV30; size: -; CDR3: CAWSAGSGNTIYF
J: TRBJ1-5; V: TRBV7-2; size: -; CDR3: CASSLAPYRGRGNQPQHF
J: TRBJ1-1; V: TRBV18; size: -; CDR3: CASSPGTGYTEAFF
J: TRBJ2-2; V: TRBV5-1; size: -; CDR3: CASSYRQGAGTGELFF
J: TRBJ1-2; V: TRBV30; size: few; CDR3: CAQQTGPYGYTF
J: TRBJ1-2; V: TRBV30; size: -; CDR3: CAWSPGGSGYTF
J: TRBJ2-2; V: TRBV7-3; size: few; CDR3: CASSPFTGQARELFF
J: TRBJ1-2; V: TRBV7-9; size: -; CDR3: CASSLFPGQISNYGYTF
J: TRBJ2-5; V: TRBV11-3; size: -; CDR3: CASSQRSGGYQETQYF